A selection of T cell receptor beta chains follows, all from one sample in a study of prognosis after radiotherapy for stage I lung cancer. MiXCR, run by TCRdb on the multiplex PCR reads, gives a single entry per CDR3 protein. The sample includes some 15,000 distinct CDR3 sequences, just under 30% of them seen just once. This sample comprised PBMCs, obtained before or after stereotactic body radiation therapy (not recorded which). All receptors derive from a donor over 45 with non-small cell lung cancer. The CDR3 runs from the conserved cysteine through the conserved F or W. Each record gives: clone size, V gene, CDR3 length, D gene, J gene, CDR3 protein, CDR3 DNA. D genes are given only for firm matches. Clone size is not always given. Where it is, it says once, few, many or a class for expanded clones.

>.|TRBV5-1|9|.|TRBJ2-5
CASSSREFF
TGCGCCAGCAGCTCTAGGGAGTTCTTC
>many|TRBV4-2|13|.|TRBJ2-3
CASSQGLADTQYF
TGTGCCAGCAGCCAAGGGTTAGCAGATACGCAGTATTTT
>many|TRBV10-3|14|.|TRBJ1-3
CAIWEQGSGNTIYF
TGTGCCATCTGGGAACAGGGCTCTGGAAACACCATATATTTT
>many|TRBV4-1|14|TRBD2|TRBJ2-7
CASSRGGFTSEQYF
TGCGCCAGCAGCCGGGGGGGGTTTACTTCCGAGCAGTACTTC
>.|TRBV11-2|15|TRBD1|TRBJ2-7
CANSLGQGGPHEQYF
TGTGCCAACAGCTTAGGACAGGGAGGACCTCACGAGCAGTACTTC
>medium-sized|TRBV11-2|15|TRBD1|TRBJ2-7
CASSPRQGDTYEQYF
TGTGCCAGCAGCCCAAGACAGGGGGACACCTACGAGCAGTACTTC
>many|TRBV29-1|14|.|TRBJ2-1
CSVRGGSSYNEQFF
TGCAGCGTTCGGGGTGGGAGCTCCTACAATGAGCAGTTCTTC
>medium-sized|TRBV7-9|15|TRBD1|TRBJ1-6
CASSPGQGRHSPLHF
TGTGCCAGCAGCCCCGGACAGGGGAGGCATTCACCCCTCCACTTT
>many|TRBV3-1|15|TRBD2|TRBJ2-1
CASSQSSGIVDEQFF
TGTGCCAGCAGCCAATCTAGCGGGATAGTCGATGAGCAGTTCTTC
>many|TRBV12-3/TRBV12-4|13|.|TRBJ1-1
CASSRQENTEAFF
TGTGCCAGCAGTCGACAGGAGAACACTGAAGCTTTCTTT
>medium-sized|TRBV19|14|.|TRBJ2-5
CASSLPGRPETQYF
TGTGCCAGTAGCCTTCCGGGACGACCGGAGACCCAGTACTTC
>many|TRBV11-2|20|.|TRBJ2-3
CASSLVESRAARYSTDTQYF
TGTGCCAGCAGCTTAGTGGAGAGTAGAGCGGCTCGATATAGCACAGATACGCAGTATTTT
>many|TRBV2|14|.|TRBJ1-1
CASRRSTGNTEAFF
TGTGCCAGCAGAAGGTCTACGGGTAACACTGAAGCTTTCTTT
>many|TRBV4-1|13|.|TRBJ2-3
CASSLRGSDTQYF
TGCGCCAGCAGCCTTCGCGGGTCGGATACGCAGTATTTT
>many|TRBV7-9|15|.|TRBJ2-5
CASTLNGVVQETQYF
TGTGCCAGCACCTTAAACGGGGTAGTCCAAGAGACCCAGTACTTC
>many|TRBV18|14|.|TRBJ2-1
CASSPPEGNNEQFF
TGTGCCAGCTCACCACCGGAGGGTAACAATGAGCAGTTCTTC
>.|TRBV2|14|.|TRBJ1-6
CASIGGDWGSPIHF
TGTGCCAGCATTGGGGGGGATTGGGGTTCGCCCATCCACTTT
>.|TRBV7-2|15|.|TRBJ2-2
CASSFIIGFTGELFF
TGTGCCAGCAGCTTTATCATTGGGTTCACCGGGGAGCTGTTTTTT
>.|TRBV15|12|.|TRBJ2-3
CATSRQEDTKYF
TGTGCCACCAGCAGGCAGGAAGATACGAAGTATTTT
>medium-sized|TRBV6-1|13|.|TRBJ2-7
CASSQGTPYEQYF
TGTGCCAGCAGTCAGGGGACCCCCTACGAGCAGTACTTC
>.|TRBV19|16|.|TRBJ2-3
CASRNSWTIGTDTQYF
TGTGCCAGTAGAAACTCCTGGACTATCGGCACAGATACACAGTATTTT
>many|TRBV2|13|.|TRBJ1-4
CASTRGLGEKLFF
TGTGCCAGCACTCGGGGCTTGGGGGAAAAACTGTTTTTT
>medium-sized|TRBV12-3/TRBV12-4|15|TRBD1|TRBJ1-6
CASRTGSSYNSPLHF
TGTGCCAGCAGGACAGGGAGCTCCTATAATTCACCCCTCCACTTT
>.|TRBV2|12|.|TRBJ2-7
CASSEEVDEQYF
TGTGCCAGCAGTGAAGAAGTAGACGAGCAGTACTTC
>many|TRBV6-1|15|TRBD2|TRBJ2-5
CASSKTSGGKETQYF
TGTGCCAGCAGTAAGACTAGCGGGGGCAAAGAGACCCAGTACTTC
>medium-sized|TRBV7-9|17|.|TRBJ2-3
CASSLDGARPSTDTQYF
TGTGCCAGCAGCTTAGATGGGGCCAGGCCTAGCACAGATACGCAGTATTTT
>many|TRBV24-1|14|.|TRBJ2-2
CATSPHSDTGELFF
TGTGCCACCAGTCCGCACAGCGACACCGGGGAGCTGTTTTTT
>medium-sized|TRBV6-1|14|TRBD2|TRBJ2-1
CASRVRLAQNEQFF
TGTGCCAGCAGGGTCAGACTAGCGCAGAATGAGCAGTTCTTC
>many|TRBV5-1|16|TRBD1|TRBJ2-7
CASSSWGRTGSYEQYF
TGCGCCAGCAGCTCATGGGGCCGGACAGGGTCCTACGAGCAGTACTTC
>medium-sized|TRBV12-3/TRBV12-4|15|TRBD1|TRBJ2-7
CASSQLDAQGGEQYF
TGTGCCAGCAGCCAACTAGACGCACAGGGGGGTGAGCAGTACTTC
>many|TRBV11-2|14|.|TRBJ1-1
CASSLVGGGTEAFF
TGTGCCAGCAGCTTAGTAGGGGGGGGCACTGAAGCTTTCTTT
>medium-sized|TRBV20-1|14|TRBD1|TRBJ1-6
CSAGGTETNSPLHF
TGCAGTGCGGGTGGGACAGAAACTAATTCACCCCTCCACTTT
>.|TRBV27|13|.|TRBJ2-3
CASRRQGKDTQYF
TGTGCCAGTCGTCGACAAGGCAAAGATACGCAGTATTTT
>many|TRBV12-3/TRBV12-4|16|.|TRBJ1-4
CASSLGVGRTGEKLFF
TGTGCCAGCAGTTTAGGCGTAGGCAGGACTGGTGAAAAACTGTTTTTT
>medium-sized|TRBV28|12|.|TRBJ2-7
CASSFNPSEQYF
TGTGCCAGCAGTTTCAACCCGAGCGAGCAGTACTTC
>medium-sized|TRBV6-1|13|.|TRBJ1-2
CASSDDTDRAYTF
TGTGCCAGCAGTGATGATACGGATCGTGCTTACACCTTC
>many|TRBV7-9|14|.|TRBJ2-2
CASTTVGVTGELFF
TGTGCCAGCACTACGGTGGGGGTCACCGGGGAGCTGTTTTTT
>.|TRBV6-1|14|.|TRBJ1-2
CASNLPQESYGFTF
TGTGCCAGCAACTTACCCCAGGAGTCCTATGGCTTCACCTTC
>.|TRBV6-1|14|.|TRBJ1-5
CDSSSTGIYQPQHF
TGTGACAGCAGCTCAACGGGGATCTATCAGCCCCAGCATTTT
>many|TRBV18|14|TRBD1|TRBJ2-3
CASSPGQSTDTQYF
TGTGCCAGCAGTCCGGGACAGAGCACAGATACGCAGTATTTT
>many|TRBV11-2|16|.|TRBJ2-1
CASSQGRDRWYNEQFF
TGTGCCAGCAGCCAGGGGAGGGATAGGTGGTACAATGAGCAGTTCTTC
>.|TRBV28|17|.|TRBJ1-5
CASSFRQLLISNQTQHF
TGTGCCAGCAGTTTTCGGCAATTGCTAATTAGCAATCAGACACAGCATTTT
>many|TRBV7-9|12|.|TRBJ2-7
CASSSATYEQYF
TGTGCCAGCAGCTCGGCAACCTACGAGCAGTACTTC
>medium-sized|TRBV6-8|15|TRBD1|TRBJ1-5
CASRNTGTGWQPQHF
TGTGCCAGCAGAAATACCGGGACAGGGTGGCAGCCCCAGCATTTT
>medium-sized|TRBV6-1|15|TRBD2|TRBJ2-1
CASALGGGTGNEQFF
TGTGCCAGCGCTTTGGGCGGGGGGACTGGCAATGAGCAGTTCTTC
>.|TRBV6-1|13|TRBD2|TRBJ2-7
CASATSGGREQYF
TGTGCCAGCGCAACTAGCGGGGGGAGAGAGCAGTACTTC
>many|TRBV5-1|14|.|TRBJ2-1
CASSSQVAMDEQFF
TGCGCCAGCAGTTCGCAGGTCGCAATGGATGAGCAGTTCTTC
>medium-sized|TRBV2|12|.|TRBJ2-7
CASTAHNYEQYF
TGTGCCAGCACCGCACACAACTACGAGCAGTACTTC
>many|TRBV18|15|.|TRBJ1-5
CASSPNPDPNQPQHF
TGTGCCAGCTCACCAAATCCGGACCCCAATCAGCCCCAGCATTTT
>.|TRBV6-2/TRBV6-3|15|.|TRBJ1-5
CASSEDPGLNQPRHF
TGTGCCAGCAGTGAGGATCCGGGATTAAATCAGCCCCGGCATTTT
>many|TRBV20-1|15|TRBD1|TRBJ1-6
CSAQGASSYNSPLHF
TGCAGTGCCCAGGGGGCAAGCTCCTATAATTCACCCCTCCACTTT
>many|TRBV5-4|17|TRBD1|TRBJ2-1
CASSNTGQGASYNEQFF
TGTGCCAGCAGCAACACGGGACAGGGGGCTTCCTACAATGAGCAGTTCTTC
>medium-sized|TRBV6-1|18|.|TRBJ1-6
CASSEALQGRFNNSPLHF
TGTGCCAGCAGTGAAGCGCTTCAGGGGAGGTTCAATAATTCACCCCTCCACTTT
>many|TRBV2|13|.|TRBJ2-7
CASSPGTRREQYF
TGTGCCAGCAGCCCTGGGACCCGCCGCGAGCAGTACTTC
>medium-sized|TRBV6-2/TRBV6-3|16|TRBD2|TRBJ2-1
CASSYVGFSGSNEQFF
TGTGCCAGCAGTTATGTGGGGTTTAGCGGGAGCAATGAGCAGTTCTTC
>.|TRBV15|18|.|TRBJ2-2
CATSRRGGAGGNTGELFF
TGTGCCACCAGCAGGAGGGGGGGGGCAGGAGGGAACACCGGGGAGCTGTTTTTT